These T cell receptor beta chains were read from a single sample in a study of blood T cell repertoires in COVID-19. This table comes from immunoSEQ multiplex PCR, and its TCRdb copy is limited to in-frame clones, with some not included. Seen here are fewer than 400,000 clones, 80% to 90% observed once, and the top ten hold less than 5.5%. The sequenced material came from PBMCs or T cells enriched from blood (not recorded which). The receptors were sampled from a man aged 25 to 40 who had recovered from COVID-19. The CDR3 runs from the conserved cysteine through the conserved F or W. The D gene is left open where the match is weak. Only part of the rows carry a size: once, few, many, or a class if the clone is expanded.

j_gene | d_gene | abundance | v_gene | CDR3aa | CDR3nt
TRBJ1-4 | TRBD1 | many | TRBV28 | CASSPLGTGGGKLFF | TGTGCCAGCAGTCCCCTAGGGACAGGGGGCGGCAAACTGTTTTTT
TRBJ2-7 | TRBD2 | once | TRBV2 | CASSAERGGRQPSSYEQYF | TGTGCCAGCAGTGCGGAGCGGGGGGGCCGTCAACCTAGCTCCTACGAGCAGTACTTC
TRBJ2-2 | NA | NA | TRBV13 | CASSSGRNAGELFF | TGTGCCAGCAGCTCAGGGAGGAACGCCGGGGAGCTGTTTTTT
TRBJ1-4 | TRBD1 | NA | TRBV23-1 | CASSHPDRGREKLFF | TGCGCCAGCAGTCACCCGGACAGGGGGCGAGAAAAACTGTTTTTT
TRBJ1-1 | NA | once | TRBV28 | CASTEFGPGMPEAFF | TGTGCCAGCACTGAATTCGGGCCGGGGATGCCTGAAGCTTTCTTT
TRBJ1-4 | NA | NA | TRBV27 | CASKRYNEKLFF | TGTGCCAGCAAGAGGTATAATGAAAAACTGTTTTTT
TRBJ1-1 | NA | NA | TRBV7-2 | CASSLAYRSAEAFF | TGTGCCAGCAGCTTAGCATACAGGAGCGCTGAAGCTTTCTTT
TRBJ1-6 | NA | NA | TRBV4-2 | CASSQDSLLLYSPLHF | TGTGCCAGCAGCCAAGATAGTCTTTTACTTTATTCACCCCTCCACTTT
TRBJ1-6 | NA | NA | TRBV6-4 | CASPEARHSPLHF | TGTGCCAGCCCAGAGGCTCGTCATTCACCCCTCCACTTT
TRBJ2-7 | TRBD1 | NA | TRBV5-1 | CASSPGQGAGEQYF | TGCGCCAGCAGCCCGGGACAGGGGGCGGGGGAGCAGTACTTC
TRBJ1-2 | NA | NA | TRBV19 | CASRFPGNYGYTF | TGTGCCAGTAGGTTTCCCGGGAACTATGGCTACACCTTC
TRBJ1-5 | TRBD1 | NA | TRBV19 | CASSGTGQPHQPQHF | TGTGCCAGTAGCGGGACAGGGCAACCCCATCAGCCCCAGCATTTT
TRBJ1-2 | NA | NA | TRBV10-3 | CATHLQGSYGYTF | TGTGCCACCCACTTACAGGGTAGCTATGGCTACACCTTC
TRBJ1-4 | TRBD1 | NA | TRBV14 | CASSHTGAYEKLFF | TGTGCCAGCAGCCACACAGGGGCCTATGAAAAACTGTTTTTT
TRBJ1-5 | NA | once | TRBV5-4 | CASRSTRSGLHRQPQHF | TGTGCCAGCAGATCAACCCGGTCAGGGTTGCACCGTCAGCCCCAGCATTTT
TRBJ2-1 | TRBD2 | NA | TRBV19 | CASTAGGSSYNEQFF | TGTGCCAGTACGGCGGGGGGGAGCTCCTACAATGAGCAGTTCTTC
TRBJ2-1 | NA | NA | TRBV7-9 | CASSPRGSYNEQFF | TGTGCCAGCAGCCCCAGGGGCTCCTACAATGAGCAGTTCTTC
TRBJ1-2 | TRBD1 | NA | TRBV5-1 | CASGTGVAYGYTF | TGCGCCAGCGGCACAGGGGTCGCCTATGGCTACACCTTC
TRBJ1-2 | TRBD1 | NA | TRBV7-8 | CASSFLGQAAYGYTF | TGTGCCAGCAGCTTCCTAGGACAGGCTGCCTATGGCTACACCTTC
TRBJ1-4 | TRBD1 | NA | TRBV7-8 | CASSSLLTGPNEKLFF | TGTGCCAGCAGCTCCCTCCTGACAGGGCCTAATGAAAAACTGTTTTTT
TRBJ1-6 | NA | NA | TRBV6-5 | CASSYAGRAGSPLHF | TGTGCCAGCAGTTACGCCGGCAGAGCAGGTTCACCCCTCCACTTT